Reported below is one TCR beta chain. This sample is part of a study of T cell responses to AZD1222 COVID-19 vaccine. TCRdb's copy holds only in-frame clones and misses some; the assay was immunoSEQ multiplex PCR. The sample consists of over 110,000 clones, about 93% of them appearing once. The CDR3 consists of 13 residues. CDR1 is SGHTA, CDR2 FQGNSA, per germline. V was cut by 0 bases and J by 6 bases, with 8 bases left in between. The starting material was peripheral blood, obtained on day 0 of AZD1222 vaccination. The gene calls are TRBV7-2 and TRBJ1-1; the D is unclear. The source is an adult in good health. CDR3 protein: CASSLAERSEAFF. The CDR3 DNA reads as TGTGCCAGCAGCTTAGCGGAGAGGTCTGAAGCTTTCTTT.